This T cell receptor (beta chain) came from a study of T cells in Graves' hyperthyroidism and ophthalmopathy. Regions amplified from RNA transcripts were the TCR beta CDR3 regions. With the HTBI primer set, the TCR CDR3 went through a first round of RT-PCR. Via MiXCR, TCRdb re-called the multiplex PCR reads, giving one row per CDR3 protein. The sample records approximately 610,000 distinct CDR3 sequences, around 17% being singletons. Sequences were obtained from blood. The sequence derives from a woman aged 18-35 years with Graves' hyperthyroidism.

The CDR3 protein is CASSQSVLAQYF. The CDR3 coding sequence is TGTGCCAGCAGCCAAAGCGTGCTTGCCCAGTACTTC. The chain recombines TRBV3-1 with TRBJ2-5; D remains ambiguous. Looked up from germline, CDR1 is LGHDT and CDR2 is YNNKEL (reference sequence). There are 12 residues in the CDR3. Between the trimmed V and J ends, which lost 2 bases and 9 bases, there was a span of 10 bases.